This T cell receptor (beta chain) was identified during a study of CD8 T cells in ankylosing spondylitis. This clonotype was detected many times. Each CDR3 protein gets one entry after TCRdb re-called the 5' RACE reads with MiXCR. The sample holds 200,000 to 300,000 distinct CDR3 sequences, 10% seen once. The germline gives CDR1 DFQATT, CDR2 SNEGSKA (reference sequence). This CDR3 has 16 residues. V lost 5 bases, J lost 4 bases, and 13 bases stayed unmatched. Sample: blood, either unsorted or a sorted T cell fraction (not recorded which). V and J are TRBV20-1 and TRBJ2-1, with TRBD2 matching 8 bases. This receptor was identified in a male donor with ankylosing spondylitis or in good health (not recorded which). The CDR3 spells CSAPAGASLYYNEQFF. The CDR3 DNA reads as TGCAGTGCTCCAGCGGGGGCGTCCCTATATTACAATGAGCAGTTCTTC.